Ten or more counts support the clone carrying this TCR beta chain. MiXCR was run by TCRdb on the 5' RACE reads, yielding one entry per CDR3 protein. The repertoire includes about 240,000 distinct CDR3 sequences, 8% to 10% of them detected once, and roughly a fifth sits in the top ten. These data belong to a study of T-cell memory formation after mild COVID-19. The CDR3 runs to 13 residues. CDR1 MNHEY and CDR2 SVGAGI come from the germline V gene. Trimming cost V 2 bases and J 0 bases, with 4 bases left between them. This rearrangement joins TRBV6-5 to TRBJ1-1; D remains ambiguous. Specimen: PBMCs or a T cell subset sorted from them (not recorded which). The TCR sequence derives from a man younger than 35 who had mild COVID-19 (a few samples of this study predate the infection). Cell type and time point are not known. CDR3 protein: CASSYLMNTEAFF. The DNA for the CDR3 is TGTGCCAGCAGTTACCTGATGAACACTGAAGCTTTCTTT.